These T cell receptor beta chains were read from a single sample in a study of CD8+ T cells in alopecia areata. TCRdb's copy holds only in-frame clones and misses some; the assay was immunoSEQ multiplex PCR. This table holds about 210,000 clones, roughly two fifths found once. Sequences were derived from CD4+ T cells sorted from blood, sampled between weeks 30 and 35, from a patient treated with tofacitinib. These receptors originate from a human donor with alopecia areata. The CDR3 runs from the conserved cysteine through the conserved F or W. A D gene is named only where the DNA matches it firmly. Clone size is shown for a subset of rows, as once, few, many or a class of expanded clone.

TRBD2 | TRBJ2-7 | few | TRBV29-1 | CSVERDGSSKQYF | TGCAGCGTGGAGCGGGATGGATCGTCTAAGCAGTACTTC
- | TRBJ2-1 | few | TRBV7-3 | CASSSTAEAYNEQFF | TGTGCCAGCAGCTCCACAGCGGAAGCCTACAATGAGCAGTTCTTC
TRBD1 | TRBJ1-2 | - | TRBV4-2 | CASSQAPQGGYGYTF | TGTGCCAGCAGCCAAGCTCCGCAGGGGGGTTATGGCTACACCTTC
- | TRBJ2-1 | few | TRBV5-4 | CASSSPDHREQFF | TGTGCCAGCAGCTCACCGGACCACCGGGAGCAGTTCTTC
- | TRBJ1-2 | few | TRBV5-6 | CASSYDPGGYTF | TGTGCCAGCAGTTACGACCCGGGCGGCTACACCTTC
TRBD1 | TRBJ2-3 | few | TRBV5-1 | CASSPDRGLGTDTQYF | TGCGCCAGCAGCCCAGACAGGGGGCTGGGTACAGATACGCAGTATTTT
- | TRBJ1-2 | - | TRBV5-6 | CASSIGRRNYGYTF | TGTGCCAGCAGCATAGGACGGAGGAACTATGGCTACACCTTC
- | TRBJ2-1 | few | TRBV19 | CASSQREEQFF | TGTGCCAGTAGCCAAAGGGAGGAGCAGTTCTTC
TRBD1 | TRBJ1-4 | - | TRBV9 | CASSPAGTGGEKLFF | TGTGCCAGCAGCCCCGCCGGGACAGGGGGGGAAAAACTGTTTTTT
TRBD1 | TRBJ2-2 | - | TRBV6-1 | CASSRRQGQTGELFF | TGTGCCAGCTCTAGACGACAGGGTCAAACCGGGGAGCTGTTTTTT
- | TRBJ1-2 | - | TRBV30 | CARGQGRYGYTF | TGTGCCCGGGGGCAGGGAAGATATGGCTACACCTTC
- | TRBJ1-6 | - | TRBV7-9 | CASSLLEDYSPLHF | TGTGCCAGCAGCTTGCTAGAAGATTATTCACCCCTCCACTTT
TRBD1 | TRBJ2-7 | few | TRBV5-1 | CASSFGQGPREQYF | TGCGCCAGCAGCTTCGGACAGGGGCCTAGAGAGCAGTACTTC
- | TRBJ1-5 | - | TRBV2 | CASSEGNQPQHF | TGTGCCAGCAGTGAAGGGAATCAGCCCCAGCATTTT
TRBD2 | TRBJ2-7 | - | TRBV29-1 | CSVGGLAASYEQYF | TGCAGCGTCGGCGGACTAGCGGCCTCCTACGAGCAGTACTTC
- | TRBJ2-5 | once | TRBV4-1 | CASSYWTGETQYF | TGCGCCAGCAGCTACTGGACTGGGGAGACCCAGTACTTC
TRBD1 | TRBJ2-6 | - | TRBV30 | CACIGQGYVLTF | TGTGCCTGCATAGGACAGGGCTACGTCCTGACTTTC
TRBD2 | TRBJ2-3 | - | TRBV5-1 | CASSLELADTDTQYF | TGCGCCAGCAGCTTGGAACTAGCGGACACAGATACGCAGTATTTT
TRBD2 | TRBJ2-4 | few | TRBV7-2 | CASSLTGLAGVGAKNIQYF | TGTGCCAGCAGCTTAACGGGACTAGCGGGAGTGGGTGCCAAAAACATTCAGTACTTC
TRBD2 | TRBJ2-2 | few | TRBV5-1 | CASSSREDRAGELFF | TGCGCCAGCAGCTCGCGGGAGGATCGAGCCGGGGAGCTGTTTTTT
TRBD1 | TRBJ2-7 | - | TRBV4-1 | CASSARGTSSSYEQYF | TGCGCCAGCAGCGCCAGGGGGACCTCGAGCTCCTACGAGCAGTACTTC
- | TRBJ1-2 | - | TRBV29-1 | CSAQGYYYGYTF | TGCAGCGCCCAGGGCTATTACTATGGCTACACCTTC
- | TRBJ2-1 | few | TRBV2 | CASSGPGPILNNEQFF | TGTGCCAGCAGTGGACCGGGACCGATCCTAAACAATGAGCAGTTCTTC
- | TRBJ2-2 | - | TRBV30 | CAWSVPYGTVWPGELFF | TGTGCCTGGAGTGTACCCTACGGAACAGTTTGGCCTGGGGAGCTGTTTTTT
TRBD1 | TRBJ1-4 | few | TRBV7-9 | CASSARGIEKLFF | TGTGCCAGCAGCGCCAGGGGGATCGAAAAACTGTTTTTT
- | TRBJ2-7 | - | TRBV30 | CAWSSGTPLGWGQYF | TGTGCCTGGAGTTCCGGGACCCCTCTGGGTTGGGGGCAGTACTTC
- | TRBJ2-7 | - | TRBV5-6 | CATSSIYGYEQYF | TGTGCCACCTCTTCGATCTACGGCTACGAGCAGTACTTC
TRBD2 | TRBJ2-3 | - | TRBV28 | CASSFGGVDTQYF | TGTGCCAGCAGTTTCGGGGGGGTAGATACGCAGTATTTT
- | TRBJ1-5 | - | TRBV5-6 | CASSGGRYQPQHF | TGTGCCAGCAGCGGCGGACGGTACCAGCCCCAGCATTTT
- | TRBJ1-5 | - | TRBV28 | CASSWTYSNQPQHF | TGTGCCAGCAGCTGGACCTATAGCAATCAGCCCCAGCATTTT
TRBD1 | TRBJ1-2 | - | TRBV5-4 | CASGRQGVDYGYTF | TGTGCCAGCGGACGACAGGGGGTCGACTATGGCTACACCTTC
TRBD1 | TRBJ2-7 | once | TRBV4-1 | CASSQRDRAYEQYF | TGCGCCAGCAGCCAACGAGACAGGGCGTACGAGCAGTACTTC
- | TRBJ2-5 | - | TRBV5-1 | CASSLDEGFQETQYF | TGCGCCAGCAGCTTGGATGAGGGCTTCCAAGAGACCCAGTACTTC
- | TRBJ1-5 | - | TRBV2 | CASMSEISNQPQHF | TGTGCCAGCATGTCGGAGATTAGCAATCAGCCCCAGCATTTT
- | TRBJ1-2 | - | TRBV19 | CASSIPPAYGYTF | TGTGCCAGTAGTATCCCCCCCGCCTATGGCTACACCTTC
- | TRBJ2-1 | - | TRBV9 | CASSVSQGYNEQFF | TGTGCCAGCAGCGTATCACAGGGATACAATGAGCAGTTCTTC
TRBD1 | TRBJ2-1 | once | TRBV20-1 | CSASGQAGQFF | TGCAGTGCTTCCGGACAGGCAGGGCAGTTCTTC
- | TRBJ1-2 | few | TRBV25-1 | CASSGALGQLYGYTF | TGTGCCAGCAGTGGGGCCCTCGGACAGCTTTATGGCTACACCTTC
- | TRBJ1-4 | - | TRBV4-1 | CASSQPAEKLFF | TGCGCCAGCAGCCAACCCGCAGAAAAACTGTTTTTT
TRBD2 | TRBJ2-5 | few | TRBV19 | CASSIKTSGRAETQYF | TGTGCCAGTAGTATAAAGACTAGCGGGAGGGCGGAGACCCAGTACTTC
- | TRBJ1-1 | - | TRBV5-4 | CASSLPGSEAAFF | TGTGCCAGCAGCTTACCTGGCTCCGAAGCGGCTTTCTTT
TRBD2 | TRBJ2-7 | - | TRBV5-1 | CASSGRGLAGAYEQYF | TGCGCCAGCAGCGGTCGGGGACTAGCGGGAGCCTACGAGCAGTACTTC
TRBD2 | TRBJ2-4 | - | TRBV5-6 | CASSRGLAFRWNIQYF | TGTGCCAGCAGCCGTGGACTAGCGTTTAGATGGAACATTCAGTACTTC
- | TRBJ2-5 | - | TRBV27 | CASPPRGERGETQYF | TGTGCCAGCCCCCCTCGAGGGGAACGGGGAGAGACCCAGTACTTC
- | TRBJ1-1 | few | TRBV29-1 | CSVEVHPRPNTEAFF | TGCAGCGTTGAAGTACACCCGCGCCCTAACACTGAAGCTTTCTTT
TRBD1 | TRBJ1-5 | - | TRBV18 | CASSPEGTGYQPQHF | TGTGCCAGCTCACCGGAAGGGACAGGGTACCAGCCCCAGCATTTT
TRBD1 | TRBJ1-6 | - | TRBV7-2 | CASSPRTGNSRSPLHF | TGTGCCAGCAGCCCCCGGACAGGGAACTCTCGGTCACCCCTCCACTTT
- | TRBJ2-1 | - | TRBV30 | CAWSVRDRRGHEQFF | TGTGCCTGGAGTGTAAGGGACCGCCGGGGGCATGAGCAGTTCTTC
- | TRBJ1-1 | - | TRBV29-1 | CSVVLQGYTEAFF | TGCAGCGTTGTCTTGCAGGGTTACACTGAAGCTTTCTTT
- | TRBJ2-5 | once | TRBV7-2 | CASSPSSPTETQYF | TGTGCCAGCAGCCCTAGTTCCCCCACGGAGACCCAGTACTTC
- | TRBJ1-4 | few | TRBV7-9 | CASSPMAGDEKLFF | TGTGCCAGCAGCCCGATGGCAGGGGATGAAAAACTGTTTTTT
- | TRBJ1-1 | - | TRBV7-3 | CASSKTGPGTEAFF | TGTGCCAGCAGCAAAACCGGGCCGGGCACTGAAGCTTTCTTT
TRBD1 | TRBJ1-2 | - | TRBV7-2 | CASSVGTAHGYTF | TGTGCCAGCAGCGTTGGGACAGCACATGGCTACACCTTC